This TCR beta chain was observed in a study of immune characterization of retroperitoneal liposarcoma. Germline lookup yields CDR1 MNHNS and CDR2 SASEGT. The CDR3 sequence is 16 residues long. With 5 bases clipped from V and 10 bases from J, the junction kept 10 bases outside the gene matches. TCRdb reprocessed the PCR reads via MiXCR and lists one record per CDR3 protein. The table includes about 11,000 distinct CDR3 sequences, approximately 50% detected once. The sample taken for sequencing was tumor tissue. This chain connects TRBV6-1 to TRBJ2-1, with 14 nucleotides matching TRBD2. The sequence was obtained from a female donor with retroperitoneal liposarcoma. The DNA of the CDR3 is TGTGCCAGCAGTCACACCGGGACTAGCGGGAGCTGGGAGCAGTTCTTC. This gives the protein CASSHTGTSGSWEQFF.